The 2 T cell receptor beta chains below were found in one sample sequenced in a study of HIV-infected patients and healthy controls. All unsorted peripheral T cells were captured because whole blood was used without fractionation. Alpha and beta constant-region primers primed reverse transcription of approximately 0.55 ug RNA. Each of the alpha and beta chains got its own library through chain-specific third strand synthesis with indices. From the 5' RACE reads, TCRdb called clonotypes with MiXCR, one entry per CDR3 protein. The data hold more than 8,500 distinct CDR3 sequences, with roughly 5.8% observed a single time. The specimen sequenced was blood. These receptors all come from an adult in good health.

This clonotype was detected ten times or more. The rearrangement links TRBV18 to TRBJ1-1, with TRBD1 matching over 8 bases. Per germline, CDR1 KGHSH and CDR2 LQKENI. The trim removed 0 bases at V and 6 bases at J, leaving 6 bases unmatched. CDR3 size: 15 residues. The CDR3 loop reads CASSPPTGVVAEAFF. The CDR3 DNA reads as TGTGCCAGCTCACCACCGACAGGGGTAGTCGCTGAAGCTTTCTTT. Full variable domain (rest looked up from reference TRBV18 and TRBJ1-1): NAGVMQNPRHLVRRRGQEARLRCSPMKGHSHVYWYRQLPEEGLKFMVYLQKENIIDESGMPKERFSAEFPKEGPSILRIQQVVRGDSAAYFCASSPPTGVVAEAFFGQGTRLTVV.

By sample share, this clonotype is medium-sized. The rearrangement uses TRBV30 and TRBJ1-2; D call uncertain. The V end lost 0 bases, the J end lost 1 base, and 3 bases lay between the germline ends. The CDR3 consists of 12 residues. Germline V lookup: CDR1 GTSNPN, CDR2 SVGIG (reference sequence). Here the CDR3 reads CAWSVINYGYTF. The CDR3, as DNA: TGTGCCTGGAGTGTTATTAACTATGGCTACACCTTC. Full variable domain (rest looked up from reference TRBV30 and TRBJ1-2): SQTIHQWPATLVQPVGSPLSLECTVEGTSNPNLYWYRQAAGRGLQLLFYSVGIGQISSEVPQNLSASRPQDRQFILSSKKLLLSDSGFYLCAWSVINYGYTFGSGTRLTVV.